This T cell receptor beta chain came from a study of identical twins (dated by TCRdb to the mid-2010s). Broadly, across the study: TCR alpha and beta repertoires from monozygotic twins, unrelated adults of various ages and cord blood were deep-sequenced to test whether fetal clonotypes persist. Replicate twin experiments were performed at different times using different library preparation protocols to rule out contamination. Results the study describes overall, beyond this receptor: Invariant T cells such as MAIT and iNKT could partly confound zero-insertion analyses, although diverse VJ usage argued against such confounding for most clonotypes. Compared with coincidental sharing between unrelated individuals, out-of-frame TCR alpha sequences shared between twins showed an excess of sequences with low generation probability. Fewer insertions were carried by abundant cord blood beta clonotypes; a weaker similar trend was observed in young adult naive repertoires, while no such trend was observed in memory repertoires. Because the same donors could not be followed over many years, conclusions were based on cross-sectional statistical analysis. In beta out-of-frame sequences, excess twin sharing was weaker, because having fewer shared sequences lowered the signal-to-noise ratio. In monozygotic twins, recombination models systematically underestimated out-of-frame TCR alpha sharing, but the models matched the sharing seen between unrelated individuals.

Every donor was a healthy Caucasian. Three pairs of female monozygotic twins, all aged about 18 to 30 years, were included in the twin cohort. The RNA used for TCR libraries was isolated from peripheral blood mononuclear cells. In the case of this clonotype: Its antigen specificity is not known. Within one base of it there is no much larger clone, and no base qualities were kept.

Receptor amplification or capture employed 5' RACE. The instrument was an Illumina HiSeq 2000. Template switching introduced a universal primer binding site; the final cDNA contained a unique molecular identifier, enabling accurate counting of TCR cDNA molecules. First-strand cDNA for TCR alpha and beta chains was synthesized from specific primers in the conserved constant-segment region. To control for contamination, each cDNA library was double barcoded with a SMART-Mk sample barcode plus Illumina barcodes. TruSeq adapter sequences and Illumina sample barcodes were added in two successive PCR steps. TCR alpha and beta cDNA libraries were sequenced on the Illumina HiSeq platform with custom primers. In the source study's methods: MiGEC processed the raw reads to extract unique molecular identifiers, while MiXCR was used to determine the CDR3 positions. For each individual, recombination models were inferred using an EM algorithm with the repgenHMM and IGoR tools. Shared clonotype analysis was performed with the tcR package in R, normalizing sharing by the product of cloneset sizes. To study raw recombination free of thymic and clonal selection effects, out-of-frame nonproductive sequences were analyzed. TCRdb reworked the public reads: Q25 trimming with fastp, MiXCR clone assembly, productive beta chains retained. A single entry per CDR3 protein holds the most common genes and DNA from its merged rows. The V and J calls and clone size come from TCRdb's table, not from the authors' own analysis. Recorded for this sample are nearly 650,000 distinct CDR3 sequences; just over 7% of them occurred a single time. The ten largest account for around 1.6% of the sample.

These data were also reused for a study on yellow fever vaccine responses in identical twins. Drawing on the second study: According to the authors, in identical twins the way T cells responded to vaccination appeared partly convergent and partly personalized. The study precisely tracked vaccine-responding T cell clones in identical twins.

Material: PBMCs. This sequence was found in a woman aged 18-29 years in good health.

Here the CDR3 is given as CASSLWGGYYEQYV. The nucleotides are TGTGCCAGCAGCTTATGGGGCGGCTACTACGAGCAGTACGTC. This receptor chain uses TRBV5-8 and TRBJ2-7; the best D guess is TRBD1, with 5 bases matching. The CDR3 starts with the cysteine, ends with the valine, and has 14 residues. Left in the record is the CDR3 DNA by itself, 42 bases read in frame from the first base. V is shortened by 2 bases, J by 3 bases, and the region joining them spans 12 bases. Via the germline V gene, CDR1 is SGHTS and CDR2 YDEGEE.